The 10 T cell receptor beta chains given below trace back to one sample, sequenced in a study of blood T cells in healthy people across ages. A second PCR, run for about 6 to 11 cycles, used a sample-barcoded 5' primer plus a J-beta primer mix. One entry per CDR3 protein, called by TCRdb with MiXCR from the 5' RACE reads. The repertoire holds roughly 1.9 million distinct CDR3 sequences, with about 39% as singletons. The sequencing input was blood. The receptor source for this set is a human donor in good health.

This clonotype is a singleton in its sample. A junction end diverges from the germline sequence, so it may reflect a read error. The chain couples TRBV4-3 to TRBJ1-1; D unresolved. CDR1 and CDR2 (germline): LGHNA, YSLEER. The CDR3 is 15 amino acids. The CDR3 region is CASRQATSIATEAFF. CDR3 DNA sequence: TGCGCCAGCAGGCAAGCGACATCGATAGCCACTGAAGCTTTCTTT.

With regard to this clonotype: One junction end does not reproduce the germline sequence, and a read error may be involved. This rearrangement joins TRBV20-1 to TRBJ1-2; TRBD1 is a possible D gene (6 bases). This CDR3 has 14 amino acids. The germline CDR1 and CDR2 sequences are DFQATT and SNEGSKA (reference sequence). The CDR3 is CSASKQGSGYGHTF. CDR3 nucleotides: TGCAGTGCTTCCAAACAGGGCTCGGGCTATGGCCACACCTTC.

J is TRBJ2-5 and V is TRBV6-2 or TRBV6-3; the D is unclear. V dropped 5 bases and J dropped 4 bases, with 14 bases sitting between them. The germline V gene has CDR1 MNHEY and CDR2 SVGEGT. CDR3 length: 14 amino acids. CDR3 nucleotides: TGTGCCAGCAGTCCGCTGACTTGGCCAGAGACCCAGTACTTC. This codes for CASSPLTWPETQYF.

The genes are TRBV6-5 and TRBJ2-2; maybe TRBD2 (6 bases). The CDR3 is made up of 14 amino acids. V dropped 7 bases and J dropped 1 base, with 10 bases sitting between them. CDR1 is MNHEY and CDR2 is SVGAGI in the germline V gene. CDR3 region: CASKRDLNTGELFF. CDR3 DNA sequence: TGTGCCAGCAAAAGGGACTTGAACACCGGGGAGCTGTTTTTT.

CDR3 residues: CATSRDRFSYGYTF. The CDR3 DNA follows: TGTGCCACCAGCAGAGATCGTTTCTCGTATGGCTACACCTTC. The chain employs TRBV15 and TRBJ1-2; no definite D call. Germline lookup yields CDR1 LNHNV and CDR2 YYDKDF (reference sequence). The CDR3 loop spans 14 amino acids. V dropped 0 bases and J dropped 5 bases, with 10 bases sitting between them. The full variable domain, completed using reference TRBV15 and TRBJ1-2, is DAMVIQNPRYQVTQFGKPVTLSCSQTLNHNVMYWYQQKSSQAPKLLFHYYDKDFNNEADTPDNFQSRRPNTSFCFLDIRSPGLGDTAMYLCATSRDRFSYGYTFGSGTRLTVV.

This clonotype showed up just once. This chain uses TRBV5-6 with TRBJ1-1; 7 bases are shared with TRBD1. This CDR3 has 16 residues. Germline V gives CDR1 SGHDT, CDR2 YYEEEE. V gave up 3 bases and J gave up 0 bases; unmatched junction bases: 8. CDR3 coding DNA: TGTGCCAGCAGCTGGGCATTGACAGGGCTGAACACTGAAGCTTTCTTT. This translates into CASSWALTGLNTEAFF.

The chain uses TRBV28 and TRBJ2-4; either TRBD1 or TRBD2 may supply D (5 bases each). In germline, CDR1 is MDHEN, CDR2 SYDVKM. The ends were cut back, 2 bases at V and 6 bases at J, with 11 bases in the middle. The CDR3 extends over 14 amino acids. CDR3 amino acids: CASSLDGALNIQYF. In DNA form, the CDR3 reads TGTGCCAGCAGTTTAGACGGGGCTTTAAACATTCAGTACTTC.

The chain is built from TRBV20-1 and TRBJ1-1, with 7 nucleotides matching TRBD1. Germline lookup yields CDR1 DFQATT and CDR2 SNEGSKA (reference sequence). With V trimmed by 3 bases and J by 4 bases, 5 bases remained unmatched. CDR3 length: 13 residues. CDR3 nucleotide sequence: TGCAGTGCTAGTAGGGGGCTCGGCACTGAAGCTTTCTTT. Translation gives CSASRGLGTEAFF.

Of note for this clonotype: A much larger clone differs by one base, so this may be a read error. The rearrangement links TRBV29-1 to TRBJ2-7; TRBD2 might be the D (5 bases). Between the trimmed V and J ends, which lost 3 bases and 5 bases, there was a span of 11 bases. CDR1 and CDR2 (germline): SQVTM, ANQGSEA. This CDR3 comprises 12 residues. This CDR3 reads CSVEEDTHEQYF. CDR3 sequence (DNA): TGCAGCGTTGAGGAGGATACCCACGAGCAGTACTTC.

This clonotype came up a few times. V is TRBV27 and J is TRBJ1-6; D unclear. The CDR3 totals 13 residues. Between the trimmed V and J ends, which lost 6 bases and 9 bases, there was a span of 12 bases. CDR1 is MNHEY and CDR2 is SMNVEV in the germline V gene (reference sequence). The CDR3 bases are TGTGCCAGCAGCCCATCCACAGTTTCACCCCTCCACTTT. The encoded protein is CASSPSTVSPLHF.